These T cell receptor beta chains were read from a single sample in a study of blood T cell repertoires in COVID-19. Sequencing used immunoSEQ multiplex PCR; TCRdb keeps in-frame clones, though not all of them. The sample contains some 310,000 clones, about nine tenths of which appear only once. The sample was PBMCs or T cells enriched from blood (not recorded which). All receptors come from a woman in her twenties or thirties who had recovered from COVID-19. Both conserved end residues are part of each CDR3. The D gene is left open where the match is weak. Not all rows give a size; the values are once, few, many and, for expanded clones, a class.

.	TRBJ1-1	.	TRBV28	CASAQGESTEAFF	TGTGCCAGCGCCCAGGGCGAAAGCACTGAAGCTTTCTTT
few	TRBJ1-1	.	TRBV7-3	CASSQSHGSGTEAFF	TGTGCCAGCAGCCAGAGCCATGGTAGCGGCACTGAAGCTTTCTTT
.	TRBJ1-5	TRBD1	TRBV6-2/TRBV6-3	CASSYPGQGGNQPQHF	TGTGCCAGCAGTTACCCGGGACAGGGTGGCAATCAGCCCCAGCATTTT
.	TRBJ1-2	.	TRBV6-2/TRBV6-3	CASSYSVRDTEPYGYTF	TGTGCCAGCAGTTACTCGGTTCGGGACACAGAACCCTATGGCTACACCTTC
.	TRBJ2-1	.	TRBV7-2	CASSAPPGSGNEQFF	TGTGCCAGCAGCGCGCCTCCCGGTTCAGGCAATGAGCAGTTCTTC
.	TRBJ1-5	.	TRBV28	CASSITGPQHF	TGTGCCAGCAGTATCACCGGGCCCCAGCATTTT
.	TRBJ2-5	.	TRBV5-6	CASSLVAAQETQYF	TGTGCCAGCAGCTTAGTGGCTGCACAAGAGACCCAGTACTTC
few	TRBJ2-7	.	TRBV27	CASSQGYEQYF	TGTGCCAGCAGCCAGGGGTACGAGCAGTACTTC
.	TRBJ2-5	TRBD2	TRBV28	CASSFETSGMQETQYF	TGTGCCAGCAGTTTTGAGACTAGCGGGATGCAAGAGACCCAGTACTTC
.	TRBJ2-3	TRBD1	TRBV19	CASSISGQDTDTQYF	TGTGCCAGTAGTATAAGTGGACAGGACACAGATACGCAGTATTTT
.	TRBJ2-7	TRBD1	TRBV3-1/TRBV3-2	CASSQTGVPSYEQYF	TGTGCCAGCAGTCAGACAGGGGTTCCCTCCTACGAGCAGTACTTC
.	TRBJ1-4	.	TRBV19	CASSTTTVSSNEKLFF	TGTGCCAGTAGTACGACGACAGTTTCCTCTAATGAAAAACTGTTTTTT
.	TRBJ1-5	.	TRBV9	CASSDRPSDQPQHF	TGTGCCAGCAGCGACAGACCGTCCGATCAGCCCCAGCATTTT
.	TRBJ1-4	TRBD1	TRBV28	CASSPSGTENEKLFF	TGTGCCAGCAGTCCCTCCGGGACAGAGAATGAAAAACTGTTTTTT
.	TRBJ2-4	TRBD1	TRBV11-2	CASSTQQGTLLAKNIQYF	TGTGCCAGCAGCACACAACAGGGGACCCTTCTAGCCAAAAACATTCAGTACTTC
.	TRBJ1-2	.	TRBV27	CASSPHQGYGYTF	TGTGCCAGCAGTCCACACCAGGGGTATGGCTACACCTTC
.	TRBJ2-3	.	TRBV23-1	CASCTGTQYF	TGCGCCAGCTGCACAGGTACGCAGTATTTT
.	TRBJ2-7	.	TRBV6-5	CASSYSRGHEQYF	TGTGCCAGCAGTTACAGTCGTGGGCACGAGCAGTACTTC
.	TRBJ2-1	TRBD2	TRBV29-1	CSVTSGDNEQFF	TGCAGCGTTACTAGCGGAGACAATGAGCAGTTCTTC
.	TRBJ1-5	.	TRBV19	CASSQQGPQPQHF	TGTGCCAGTAGTCAACAGGGACCTCAGCCCCAGCATTTT
.	TRBJ1-2	.	TRBV2	CASAGEYSYTF	TGTGCCAGTGCCGGGGAGTATAGCTACACCTTC
.	TRBJ2-4	TRBD2	TRBV5-4	CASSLALMGLAGNIQYF	TGTGCCAGCAGCTTAGCACTAATGGGGCTAGCGGGAAACATTCAGTACTTC
.	TRBJ1-3	TRBD1	TRBV6-5	CATKGQNGNTIYF	TGTGCCACCAAGGGACAGAATGGAAACACCATATATTTT
.	TRBJ2-7	TRBD1	TRBV6-5	CASTPGQGERYEQYF	TGTGCCAGCACACCGGGACAGGGGGAAAGATACGAGCAGTACTTC
.	TRBJ2-3	.	TRBV20-1	CSASWAGPSTDTQYF	TGCAGTGCTAGTTGGGCGGGACCAAGCACAGATACGCAGTATTTT
.	TRBJ2-3	TRBD2	TRBV27	CASSRFGTSGTSTDTQYF	TGTGCCAGCAGTCGCTTCGGGACTAGCGGAACTAGCACAGATACGCAGTATTTT
.	TRBJ2-2	.	TRBV7-2	CASSFIGGVRTGELFF	TGTGCCAGCAGCTTTATCGGGGGAGTGAGGACCGGGGAGCTGTTTTTT
.	TRBJ2-1	TRBD2	TRBV5-4	CASSLMSGRAGVNEQFF	TGTGCCAGCAGCTTGATGAGCGGGAGGGCCGGTGTCAATGAGCAGTTCTTC